Listed below are T cell receptor beta chains from one sample, sequenced in a study of T cells in Graves' hyperthyroidism and ophthalmopathy. TCRdb passed the multiplex PCR reads through MiXCR, listing each CDR3 protein once. This sample carries 700,000 to 850,000 distinct CDR3 sequences, roughly 32% of them seen once, and the ten largest clones take roughly 30%. The specimen was blood. These receptors were collected from a woman aged 40-49 years with Graves' hyperthyroidism. CDR3s include the opening cysteine and the closing phenylalanine or tryptophan. The order of the fields is V gene, J gene, CDR3 protein.

V gene: TRBV6-1; J gene: TRBJ1-2; CDR3 protein: CASSEGGQIYGYTF
V gene: TRBV12-3/TRBV12-4; J gene: TRBJ1-5; CDR3 protein: CASTLSYSNQPQHF
V gene: TRBV29-1; J gene: TRBJ2-7; CDR3 protein: CSAVWQEIPYEQYF
V gene: TRBV24-1; J gene: TRBJ1-1; CDR3 protein: CATRQGMNTEAFF
V gene: TRBV29-1; J gene: TRBJ2-5; CDR3 protein: CSVNKGLAGKETQYF
V gene: TRBV25-1; J gene: TRBJ1-5; CDR3 protein: CARRYSGQPQHF
V gene: TRBV20-1; J gene: TRBJ2-2; CDR3 protein: CSASGTGELFF
V gene: TRBV6-6; J gene: TRBJ2-7; CDR3 protein: CASQSGGSSYEQYF
V gene: TRBV12-3/TRBV12-4; J gene: TRBJ2-7; CDR3 protein: CASSFQRGTYEQYF
V gene: TRBV10-3; J gene: TRBJ1-4; CDR3 protein: CAIGGGLEEKLFF
V gene: TRBV19; J gene: TRBJ1-6; CDR3 protein: CASSKKGDSPLHF
V gene: TRBV10-3; J gene: TRBJ2-5; CDR3 protein: CAIATSQETQYF
V gene: TRBV27; J gene: TRBJ1-2; CDR3 protein: CANPSGQGREEGYTF
V gene: TRBV20-1; J gene: TRBJ1-2; CDR3 protein: CSARVAGGAQRTTSGYTF
V gene: TRBV7-9; J gene: TRBJ1-4; CDR3 protein: CASSQRVGANEKLFF
V gene: TRBV20-1; J gene: TRBJ2-7; CDR3 protein: CSAFSGLPSYEQYF
V gene: TRBV4-1; J gene: TRBJ2-5; CDR3 protein: CASSQWTSGRGETQYF
V gene: TRBV20-1; J gene: TRBJ2-6; CDR3 protein: CSASRAGANVLTF
V gene: TRBV10-3; J gene: TRBJ2-7; CDR3 protein: CATRAGQVLYEQYF
V gene: TRBV20-1; J gene: TRBJ1-6; CDR3 protein: CSARGGQVGSPLHF
V gene: TRBV7-2; J gene: TRBJ2-7; CDR3 protein: CASSPSSGQSYEQYF
V gene: TRBV7-2; J gene: TRBJ2-5; CDR3 protein: CASSLDLGGGGETQYF
V gene: TRBV10-3; J gene: TRBJ1-2; CDR3 protein: CAISRDRGDGYTF
V gene: TRBV19; J gene: TRBJ1-5; CDR3 protein: CASSETGVFTTNQPQHF
V gene: TRBV19; J gene: TRBJ1-5; CDR3 protein: CASSILAARRNQPQHF
V gene: TRBV7-2; J gene: TRBJ2-7; CDR3 protein: CASSLGQGAYEQYF
V gene: TRBV7-9; J gene: TRBJ2-7; CDR3 protein: CASSEAGGSSYEQYF
V gene: TRBV4-3; J gene: TRBJ2-7; CDR3 protein: CASSQFRSTSGGGEQYF
V gene: TRBV3-1; J gene: TRBJ2-5; CDR3 protein: CASSQMGPQETQYF
V gene: TRBV13; J gene: TRBJ2-7; CDR3 protein: CASSLGPNEQYF
V gene: TRBV24-1; J gene: TRBJ1-5; CDR3 protein: CATRGSSNQPQHF
V gene: TRBV11-2; J gene: TRBJ2-7; CDR3 protein: CASSLFDRGREQYF
V gene: TRBV27; J gene: TRBJ2-7; CDR3 protein: CASNGQGPTYEQYF
V gene: TRBV12-3/TRBV12-4; J gene: TRBJ1-4; CDR3 protein: CASSLVGRLNEKLFF
V gene: TRBV24-1; J gene: TRBJ1-4; CDR3 protein: CATSDAGLNEKLFF
V gene: TRBV4-2; J gene: TRBJ2-5; CDR3 protein: CASSLTYARDQETQYF
V gene: TRBV19; J gene: TRBJ2-5; CDR3 protein: CASSTWTSGYQETQYF
V gene: TRBV5-1; J gene: TRBJ2-1; CDR3 protein: CASSLGLGVLEQFF
V gene: TRBV29-1; J gene: TRBJ1-3; CDR3 protein: CSVEAGNTIYF
V gene: TRBV14; J gene: .; CDR3 protein: CASSPTPGYEQFF
V gene: TRBV25-1; J gene: TRBJ1-1; CDR3 protein: CASSGQGRDTEAFF